These 27 T cell receptor beta chains were all obtained from the same sample, sequenced in a study of T cell repertoires in cytomegalovirus infection. TCRdb itself ran the reads through MiXCR, one entry per CDR3 protein. The sample has 600,000 to 800,000 distinct CDR3 sequences; approximately 25% are singletons. Sequencing was done on a sample of CD8+ T cells from PBMCs. These receptors were collected from a human donor in good health (CMV status not recorded). Some clones in this sample may be carry-over from other donors' samples.

Only one count was recorded for this clonotype. The rearrangement links TRBV7-9 to TRBJ2-3, with no clear D. The assigned J gene may be wrong: the sequence end matches TRBJ1-5 better. The CDR3 consists of 13 residues. CDR1 is SEHNR, CDR2 FQNEAQ, per germline (reference sequence). This CDR3 is CAARLGRTDTQHF. Here the CDR3 DNA reads TGTGCCGCTAGACTAGGCCGCACAGATACGCAGCATTTT.

V is TRBV11-2 and J is TRBJ1-2; a weak D match, TRBD1 (6 bases). V was trimmed by 1 base and J by 8 bases, leaving 14 bases between them. The CDR3 covers 14 residues. Germline lookup yields CDR1 SGHAT and CDR2 FQNNGV. The CDR3 nucleotides read TGTGCCAGCAGCTTAGTCGGGACATCGGGGGGCTACACCTTC. Translation gives CASSLVGTSGGYTF.

This clonotype was found many times. Here the CDR3 DNA reads TGTGCCAGCTCGACACCGAATGAGCAGTTCTTC. As protein: CASSTPNEQFF. This rearrangement joins TRBV7-8 to TRBJ2-1; D is unclear. Germline values: CDR1 SGHVS, CDR2 FQNEAQ. V lost 8 bases, J lost 7 bases, and 9 bases lay in between. The CDR3 is 11 amino acids. Filled out from reference TRBV7-8 and TRBJ2-1, the complete variable domain reads GAGVSQSPRYKVAKRGQDVALRCDPISGHVSLFWYQQALGQGPEFLTYFQNEAQLDKSGLPSDRFFAERPEGSVSTLKIQRTQQEDSAVYLCASSTPNEQFFGPGTRLTVL.

The rearrangement uses TRBV7-4 and TRBJ2-5; D possibly corresponds to TRBD1 (8 bases). CDR1 is SGHVT, CDR2 SQSDAQ, per germline. The V gene lost 2 bases and the J gene lost 1 base, with 26 bases spanning the gap. This CDR3 has 20 residues. CDR3 region: CASSLPKTGAKRERQETQYF. The CDR3 DNA reads TGTGCCAGCAGCTTACCGAAGACAGGGGCCAAGCGGGAACGCCAAGAGACCCAGTACTTC.

This chain links TRBV7-9 with TRBJ1-1, with D unclear. V was pared by 5 bases and J by 7 bases, with 11 bases between. This CDR3 has 12 amino acids. CDR1 and CDR2 (germline): SEHNR, FQNEAQ (reference sequence). The CDR3 sequence is CASSHGVGEAFF. The CDR3 DNA sequence: TGTGCCAGCAGCCACGGGGTTGGTGAAGCTTTCTTT. Supplemented by reference TRBV7-9 and TRBJ1-1, the full variable domain reads DTGVSQNPRHKITKRGQNVTFRCDPISEHNRLYWYRQTLGQGPEFLTYFQNEAQLEKSRLLSDRFSAERPKGSFSTLEIQRTEQGDSAMYLCASSHGVGEAFFGQGTRLTVV.

About this clonotype: An end of the junction differs from the germline gene, which may be a read error. The chain has TRBV7-9 and TRBJ2-1, with 7 bases that match TRBD2. The CDR3 loop spans 14 amino acids. Per germline, CDR1 SEHNR and CDR2 FQNEAQ (reference sequence). DNA for the CDR3: TGTACCAGCAGCCGGGGGGACTCCTACAATGAGCAGTTCTTC. Translated, it gives CTSSRGDSYNEQFF.

This clonotype occurred a few times. The rearrangement links TRBV2 to TRBJ1-1; D may be TRBD1 (5 bases). The CDR3 sequence is 14 residues long. Germline V gene sequence: CDR1 SNHLY, CDR2 FYNNEI. The CDR3 DNA follows: TGTGCTCCCCGACAGAGCACCCAGGACACTGAAGCTTTCTTT. Amino acid sequence: CAPRQSTQDTEAFF.

In this sample, this clonotype turned up a few times. The gene calls are TRBV6-2 or TRBV6-3 and TRBJ2-3; 8 bases align to TRBD2. Trimming took 6 bases from V and 5 from J; bases not matched to a gene: 7. Germline-derived CDR1 and CDR2 are MNHEY and SVGEGT. The CDR3 is made up of 14 amino acids. In nucleotides, the CDR3 is TGTGCCAGCAGCTTAGCGGGGATCGGAGATACGCAGTATTTT. It yields the protein CASSLAGIGDTQYF.

There are a few counts of this clonotype. The chain links TRBV7-9 to TRBJ2-1; D is ambiguous. CDR3 length equals 14 residues. V lost 0 bases to trimming and J lost 9 bases, with 12 bases between them. Germline values: CDR1 SEHNR, CDR2 FQNEAQ (reference sequence). The DNA of the CDR3 is TGTGCCAGCAGCTTAGCCCCTCCCCTTGTTGAGCAGTTCTTC. Its protein product is CASSLAPPLVEQFF.

For this clonotype: Just one base apart from a much larger clone, this may be a read error. As the CDR3 is not closed by the conserved phenylalanine or tryptophan, this likely results from a read error. CDR3 loop: CASGLEGPGTEAFC. For the CDR3, the DNA is TGTGCTAGTGGTTTGGAGGGGCCGGGCACTGAAGCTTTCTGT. The chain employs TRBV12-5 and TRBJ1-1, with D tentatively TRBD1 (5 bases). Germline V gives CDR1 LGHNT, CDR2 FRNRAP. The germline V and J ends were trimmed by 1 base and 4 bases, with 10 bases remaining between them. CDR3 length equals 14 residues.

The chain's CDR3 is CSAGSGTQETQYF. The CDR3 DNA reads TGCAGTGCTGGTAGCGGAACACAAGAGACCCAGTACTTC. This chain uses TRBV20-1 with TRBJ2-5; tentatively, D is TRBD2 (6 bases). CDR1 and CDR2 from the germline V gene are DFQATT and SNEGSKA (reference sequence). Between the trimmed V and J ends, which lost 5 bases and 2 bases, there was a span of 12 bases. This CDR3 contains 13 residues.

The sample holds many counts of this clonotype. The chain couples TRBV7-8 to TRBJ2-5; D is possibly TRBD2 (7 bases). CDR1 and CDR2 from the germline V gene are SGHVS and FQNEAQ. This CDR3 spans 16 amino acids. The V and J ends lost 3 bases and 1 base respectively, with 15 bases between them. This CDR3 reads CASSFPRGAIQETQYF. DNA for the CDR3: TGTGCCAGCAGCTTCCCCCGGGGGGCCATCCAAGAGACCCAGTACTTC.

The V and J genes are TRBV28 and TRBJ2-7, with TRBD1 as a possible D gene (6 bases). Germline lookup yields CDR1 MDHEN and CDR2 SYDVKM. V lost 5 bases, J lost 4 bases, and 9 bases lay in between. There are 12 residues in the CDR3. The CDR3 DNA reads TGTGCCAGCAGTCAAAGGGGGTACGAGCAGTACGTC. It codes for CASSQRGYEQYV.

This clonotype has a handful of counts. The CDR3 DNA is TGTGCCAGCAGTTTGGGGGGATGGACCGGGGAGCTGTTTTTT. This codes for CASSLGGWTGELFF. The V and J genes are TRBV27 and TRBJ2-2; maybe TRBD2 (6 bases). The CDR3 loop spans 14 amino acids. V lost 3 bases, J lost 5 bases, and 10 bases lay in between. Germline-derived CDR1 and CDR2 are MNHEY and SMNVEV (reference sequence).

The genes are TRBV6-2 or TRBV6-3 and TRBJ2-7; D possibly corresponds to TRBD1 (6 bases). Germline-derived CDR1 and CDR2 are MNHEY and SVGEGT. Trimming shortened V by 2 bases and J by 3 bases, and 8 bases separated the two germline ends. The CDR3 sequence is 13 residues long. CDR3 protein: CASSYQGNYEQYV. DNA of the CDR3: TGTGCCAGCAGTTACCAGGGGAACTACGAGCAGTACGTC.

Only one count was recorded for this clonotype. This chain joins TRBV28 and TRBJ2-7, with D maybe TRBD2 (6 bases). Trimming pared 6 bases from V and 3 bases from J, leaving 15 bases between. Germline V gene sequence: CDR1 MDHEN, CDR2 SYDVKM. The CDR3 is 14 residues long. DNA for the CDR3: TGTGCCAGCAGAATAAAATTGGGGGGCTACGAGCAGTACTTC. As protein: CASRIKLGGYEQYF.

This chain uses TRBV29-1 with TRBJ2-5; 7 positions match TRBD2. This CDR3 is built from 14 residues. The J segment lost 5 bases and the V segment lost 2 bases, leaving 8 bases of the junction unmatched. Germline CDR1 reads SQVTM; CDR2 reads ANQGSEA. Here the CDR3 DNA reads TGCAGCGTTGAACCAGGACTAGAGGCGGAGACCCAGTACTTC. It specifies CSVEPGLEAETQYF.

This clonotype has ten or more counts. The V call is TRBV6-2 or TRBV6-3, the J call TRBJ2-7; 9 bases line up with TRBD1. The CDR3 totals 14 residues. Per germline, CDR1 MNHEY and CDR2 SVGEGT. The V gene end was trimmed by 2 bases and the J gene end by 4 bases; junction bases not matched to a gene: 3. CDR3 nucleotide sequence: TGTGCCAGCAGTTACACCGGGACAGGGTACGAGCAGTACGTC. Translating it yields CASSYTGTGYEQYV.

The chain has TRBV29-1 and TRBJ2-7; the match to TRBD1 covers 7 bases. The J segment lost 3 bases and the V segment lost 7 bases, leaving 9 bases of the junction unmatched. Per germline, CDR1 SQVTM and CDR2 ANQGSEA. The CDR3 runs 13 residues. For the CDR3, the DNA is TGCAGCGCAGTAACGTGGGACAGCTACGAGCAGTACTTC. The encoded protein is CSAVTWDSYEQYF.

This clonotype was counted only a few times. The rearrangement links TRBV25-1 to TRBJ2-2; perhaps TRBD1 as D (6 bases). Germline-derived CDR1 and CDR2 are MGHDK and SYGVNS. The CDR3 sequence is 15 residues long. V lost 4 bases to trimming and J lost 3 bases, with 12 bases between them. This chain's CDR3 is CASSAYRADTGELFF. For the CDR3, the DNA is TGTGCCAGCAGTGCCTACAGGGCTGACACCGGGGAGCTGTTTTTT.

This clonotype was counted between two and nine times. V is TRBV20-1 and J is TRBJ1-1; TRBD1 might be the D (6 bases). Trimming shortened V by 1 base and J by 3 bases, and 12 bases separated the two germline ends. The CDR3 has 14 amino acids. Germline V gene sequence: CDR1 DFQATT, CDR2 SNEGSKA (reference sequence). CDR3 nucleotide sequence: TGCAGTGCTAGAGTGGGGGGCTCTTACACTGAAGCTTTCTTT. Translated, it gives CSARVGGSYTEAFF.

V gene TRBV7-4 combines with J gene TRBJ2-7; the D is unclear. V was cut by 4 bases and J by 5 bases, with 18 bases left in between. This CDR3 is built from 15 residues. Germline V CDR1 and CDR2: SGHVT, SQSDAQ. CDR3 sequence (DNA): TGTGCCAGCAGCTCAACCCTTTGGGTTTCCCACGAGCAGTACGTC. Protein product: CASSSTLWVSHEQYV.

The gene calls are TRBV19 and TRBJ2-7, with 7 bases identical to TRBD2. There are 14 residues in the CDR3. Germline V CDR1 and CDR2: LNHDA, SQIVND (reference sequence). Trimming cost V 2 bases and J 2 bases; bases outside gene matches: 3. CDR3 in amino acids: CASSIFAGAYEQYV. The CDR3, as DNA: TGTGCCAGTAGTATATTCGCGGGGGCCTACGAGCAGTACGTC.

This clonotype has only a few counts. V and J are TRBV11-3 and TRBJ2-1; the match to TRBD2 covers 9 bases. With 1 base clipped from V and 15 bases from J, the junction kept 7 bases outside the gene matches. The CDR3 contains 13 residues. Germline values: CDR1 SGHNT, CDR2 YENEEA. The CDR3 region has the DNA TGTGCCAGCAGCTTAGGTGCGGCGGGGGGGCGGTTCTTC. It yields the protein CASSLGAAGGRFF.

This clonotype was found a few times. The chain couples TRBV27 to TRBJ2-1; the D gene could be TRBD1 or TRBD2 (5 bases each). The V gene's germline CDR1 is MNHEY and CDR2 SMNVEV (reference sequence). The CDR3 extends over 15 amino acids. Trimming took off 7 bases at V and 0 bases at J, with 13 bases between the two ends. Here the CDR3 reads CASTPGSYSYNEQFF. CDR3 DNA sequence: TGTGCCAGCACCCCAGGGAGTTACTCCTACAATGAGCAGTTCTTC.

As to this clonotype: Just one base apart from a much larger clone, this may be a read error. The J gene is TRBJ2-3, the V gene TRBV7-8, with D perhaps being TRBD1 or TRBD2 (5 bases each). V was cut by 5 bases and J by 4 bases, with 10 bases left in between. Germline CDR1 SGHVS, CDR2 FQNEAQ. The CDR3 is 13 residues long. CDR3 nucleotides: TGTGCCAGCAGCATAGAGGGGTCAGATACGCAGTATTTT. Amino acid sequence: CASSIEGSDTQYF.

This clonotype has more than one count but fewer than ten. The chain employs TRBV20-1 and TRBJ2-5, with 11 bases fitting TRBD2. CDR1 DFQATT and CDR2 SNEGSKA come from the germline V gene (reference sequence). CDR3 length equals 16 residues. The V gene end was trimmed by 2 bases and the J gene end by 5 bases; junction bases not matched to a gene: 10. Here the CDR3 DNA reads TGCAGTGCTAGACCTCTGACTAGCGGGACGCCTGAGACCCAGTACTTC. Translating gives CSARPLTSGTPETQYF.